This TCR beta chain came from a study of sequential checkpoint blockade in melanoma (dated by TCRdb to between 2018 and 2021). Background on the whole study: Patients were randomized 1:1 to first-line nivolumab followed by ipilimumab (arm A) or ipilimumab followed by nivolumab (arm B). Maintenance nivolumab came after both trial sequences. The paper as a whole reports these results and caveats: Validation of the response-prediction model combining TCR metrics and mutation burden is needed in larger, independent patient cohorts.

A word on this clone: Its target antigen remains unknown. No qualities accompany the bases; no much larger clone lies one base away.

The sample's treatment or condition label is to be understood as: randomized to nivolumab then ipilimumab (arm A) or the reverse (arm B). None of the patients in the trial had previously been given DNA-damaging chemotherapy. Thawed PBMCs were sorted on a FACS Aria II flow cytometer to isolate live CD3+CD8+ cells negative for CD19 and CD56. The samples were obtained from melanoma patients enrolled in CheckMate 064, an open-label, randomized phase II trial testing sequential checkpoint blockade. Peripheral blood mononuclear cells were collected by leukapheresis, purified with Ficoll-Paque, and frozen in human serum with about 9.6% DMSO. Right after sorting, the blood CD3+CD8+ cells were verified to be >95% pure, and DNA extraction followed. TCRbeta CDR3 regions were immunosequenced from genomic DNA with the immunoSEQ Assay. Before high-throughput sequencing, the genomic DNA was amplified using bias-controlled multiplex PCR. The original methods were these. To quantify the absolute abundance of each unique TCRbeta CDR3 region, the sequences were collapsed and filtered. Clonality, defined as 1 minus Pielou's evenness, was calculated using only productive rearrangements. A previously published method was used to identify clones whose frequencies were significantly greater in on-treatment samples than in baseline samples. TCRdb's version of the immuneACCESS table is confined to in-frame rearrangements and falls short of the full clone set. An unresolved V gene accounts for under half of the shortfall where checked; the remainder is of unknown origin. V, J and clone size were drawn from that table, and D and trimming were deduced from the DNA. The table for this sample lists 25,000 to 35,000 clones; around 80% of them were counted only once. About 15% of the sample is held by the ten biggest clonotypes.

The cysteine opens and the phenylalanine closes a CDR3 of 16 amino acids. Of the read, only the CDR3 DNA is kept; its 48 bases are in frame from base 1. CDR1 and CDR2, looked up from the germline V gene, are MDHEN and SYDVKM. The V end gives up 2 bases and the J end 5 bases, leaving 11 bases in the junction not matched to a gene. This sample comprised CD8+ T cells sorted from blood (inferred from file names), obtained from a patient given nivolumab and ipilimumab in sequence. The chain links TRBV28 with TRBJ1-1, with TRBD1 matching 7 junction bases. The receptor was derived from a human donor with melanoma. The nucleotide sequence reads TGTGCCAGCAGTTTAGAGGGGGCGAGAGTGGGAACTGAAGCTTTCTTT. Its product reads: CASSLEGARVGTEAFF.